This T cell receptor (beta chain) emerged from a study of cytotoxic CD8 clonotypes in ibrutinib-treated CLL. Overall study context: Outcomes included approximately 24 partial and 2 complete responses; after median approximately six years, roughly 14 stayed remitted and roughly twelve progressed. Response samples were drawn at a median of about eleven months of treatment, range 6 to 36. The study, taken as a whole, reports: Clonality climbed at ibrutinib response, then dropped toward baseline at progression. Baseline clonality, above age-matched healthy donor levels, tracked circulating CD8+ T-cell counts.

Sequenced by immunoSEQ multiplex PCR; TCRdb stores in-frame clones only, minus some. The repertoire includes about 25,000 clones, 60% to 80% of them detected once, and roughly half sits in the top ten. As regards this clone: Its antigen remains unknown.

Germline CDR1 is PRHDT and CDR2 is FYEKMQ (reference sequence). The V gene end was trimmed by 5 bases and the J gene end by 2 bases; junction bases not matched to a gene: 6. CDR3 length: 15 residues. The starting material was PBMCs, obtained at disease progression, from a patient treated with ibrutinib. The J gene is TRBJ1-2, the V gene TRBV13; 9 bases match TRBD1. The origin of this receptor is a human donor with chronic lymphocytic leukemia. The CDR3 DNA sequence: TGTGCCAGCAGCCCCACCGGGACAGGGAACTATGGCTACACCTTC. It is translated as CASSPTGTGNYGYTF.